This T cell receptor (beta chain) stems from a study of early T cells in non-severe SARS-CoV-2 infection. Study background: The study sequenced bulk RNA from unsorted whole blood, with chains unpaired.

TCRdb re-analysed the 5' RACE reads in MiXCR, keeping a single row per CDR3 protein. The sample contains tens of thousands of distinct CDR3 sequences, around an eighth of which appear only once. This clonotype was found many times. V lost 0 bases and J 2 bases, leaving 14 bases between the germline ends. CDR1 is SGHAT and CDR2 is FQNNGV in the germline V gene. CDR3 length equals 17 residues. The chain recombines TRBV11-2 with TRBJ2-1; D might be TRBD1 or TRBD2, each matching 5 bases. This TCR was recovered from an adult who was a healthcare worker with PCR-confirmed SARS-CoV-2 infection or an uninfected control (not recorded which). Input material: whole blood. CDR3: CASSLDGEGFAYNEQFF. As DNA, the CDR3 is TGTGCCAGCAGCTTAGATGGAGAGGGGTTCGCCTACAATGAGCAGTTCTTC. Together with reference TRBV11-2 and TRBJ2-1, the CDR3 gives the full variable domain: EAGVAQSPRYKIIEKRQSVAFWCNPISGHATLYWYQQILGQGPKLLIQFQNNGVVDDSQLPKDRFSAERLKGVDSTLKIQPAKLEDSAVYLCASSLDGEGFAYNEQFFGPGTRLTVL.